The 16 T cell receptor beta chains in this list originate from one sample, sequenced in a study of blood T cell repertoires in COVID-19 (TCRdb year 2020). Library generation was performed with the immunoSEQ multiplex PCR assay. This is the immuneACCESS table as TCRdb keeps it, with only in-frame sequences that have V and J called. A part of the clones is gone; compared with another copy, unresolved V genes explain less than half, and the rest is unexplained. The sample contains about 200,000 clones, approximately 88% of them found a single time. The top ten hold 27% of the sample. Sequences were obtained from peripheral blood. The receptors here all came from a man in his forties with acute or convalescent COVID-19.

This clone has only a few counts. The chain combines TRBV7-9 with TRBJ2-3, with a weak D call TRBD2 (7 bases). The ends were cut back, 11 bases at V and 4 bases at J, with 19 bases in the middle. Germline assignment: CDR1 SEHNR and CDR2 FQNEAQ (reference sequence). This CDR3 has 14 residues. The CDR3 DNA follows: TGTGCCGTCGAGAAGGGGGAGGGCCCAGATACGCAGTATTTT. Its protein product is CAVEKGEGPDTQYF.

The chain has TRBV2 and TRBJ1-4, with 10 bases that match TRBD1. There are 13 residues in the CDR3. With 6 bases clipped from V and 8 bases from J, the junction kept 3 bases outside the gene matches. Germline CDR1 SNHLY, CDR2 FYNNEI. CDR3 sequence reads: CASRGDRGEKLFF. In DNA, the CDR3 is TGTGCCAGCAGGGGGGACAGGGGAGAAAAACTGTTTTTT.

This chain connects TRBV7-9 to TRBJ2-1, with a possible D match to TRBD2 (6 bases). Trimming shortened V by 4 bases and J by 7 bases, and 17 bases separated the two germline ends. CDR3 length: 15 residues. CDR1 is SEHNR and CDR2 is FQNEAQ in the germline V gene (reference sequence). In DNA form, the CDR3 reads TGTGCCAGCAGCTCCAGGCTAGGGGCGGGAAATGAGCAGTTCTTC. Amino acid sequence: CASSSRLGAGNEQFF.

The J gene is TRBJ2-4, the V gene TRBV9; the match to TRBD2 covers 9 bases. Germline V gene lookup returns CDR1 SGDLS and CDR2 YYNGEE. This CDR3 is built from 14 residues. J gave up 11 bases and V 3 bases, and 9 bases lay outside the gene matches. DNA of the CDR3: TGTGCCAGCAGCGGAGCGGGAGGAACGGTTGTTCAGTACTTC. This codes for CASSGAGGTVVQYF. The full variable domain, its missing parts supplied by reference TRBV9 and TRBJ2-4, is DSGVTQTPKHLITATGQRVTLRCSPRSGDLSVYWYQQSLDQGLQFLIQYYNGEERAKGNILERFSAQQFPDLHSELNLSSLELGDSALYFCASSGAGGTVVQYFGAGTRLSVL.

V usage is TRBV27 and J usage is TRBJ2-7, with D possibly matching TRBD2 (6 bases). This CDR3 region has 14 residues. Trimming took 5 bases from V and 4 from J, leaving 15 bases between them. CDR1 is MNHEY and CDR2 is SMNVEV in the germline V gene (reference sequence). Here the CDR3 DNA reads TGTGCCAGCAGTCGGGGGACTCCACTTTACGAGCAGTACTTC. This translates into CASSRGTPLYEQYF.

J is TRBJ1-1 and V is TRBV29-1; 8 bases fit TRBD1. The CDR3 extends over 15 amino acids. The V gene's germline CDR1 is SQVTM and CDR2 ANQGSEA. The V gene end was trimmed by 6 bases and the J gene end by 5 bases; junction bases not matched to a gene: 14. CDR3 bases: TGCAGCGTGCTTCGGGCAGGGGGCAGAAGTACTGAAGCTTTCTTT. Translation: CSVLRAGGRSTEAFF.

The gene calls are TRBV7-3 and TRBJ2-7; TRBD2 agrees at 10 bases. The V gene end was trimmed by 5 bases and the J gene end by 7 bases; junction bases not matched to a gene: 8. Per germline, CDR1 SGHTA and CDR2 FQGTGA. The CDR3 length is 14 residues. CDR3 protein: CASSTSGRASEQYF. CDR3 DNA sequence: TGTGCCAGCAGCACAAGCGGGAGGGCTAGTGAGCAGTACTTC.

Regarding this clone: Distinct nucleotide sequences in the sample also encode this CDR3. The gene calls are TRBV27 and TRBJ2-2; a possible D gene is TRBD1 (6 bases). The CDR3 extends over 15 amino acids. From germline, CDR1 is MNHEY and CDR2 SMNVEV (reference sequence). The ends were cut back, 3 bases at V and 1 base at J, with 9 bases in the middle. The CDR3 DNA follows: TGTGCCAGCAGTTTCCAGACAGGGAACACCGGGGAGCTGTTTTTT. Protein: CASSFQTGNTGELFF.

The CDR3 bases are TGTGCCAGCAGCCCACAGGACAGGGAAGATGGAGAAAAACTGTTTTTT. Its protein product is CASSPQDREDGEKLFF. The V call is TRBV7-2, the J call TRBJ1-4; 8 nucleotides line up with TRBD1. Per germline, CDR1 SGHTA and CDR2 FQGNSA. The trim removed 5 bases at V and 8 bases at J, leaving 13 bases unmatched. This CDR3 has 16 amino acids.

The chain is built from TRBV5-1 and TRBJ1-4; 9 bases agree with TRBD1. Looked up from germline, CDR1 is SGHRS and CDR2 is YFSETQ. The CDR3 is 15 amino acids. Trimming removed 0 bases from V and 5 bases from J; junction bases left unmatched: 2. This chain's CDR3 is CASSLGGTGNEKLFF. The CDR3 nucleotides read TGCGCCAGCAGCTTGGGCGGGACAGGGAATGAAAAACTGTTTTTT.

The chain joins TRBV19 to TRBJ2-4; D is ambiguous. CDR1 and CDR2 from the germline V gene are LNHDA and SQIVND (reference sequence). Trimming stripped 5 bases from V and 1 base from J, with 18 bases between. This CDR3 spans 17 amino acids. CDR3 DNA: TGTGCCAGTAGTCAAGGCGTGGTCCCCGGGGCCAAAAACATTCAGTACTTC. Translated, it gives CASSQGVVPGAKNIQYF. Drawing the rest from reference TRBV19 and TRBJ2-4, the complete variable domain is DGGITQSPKYLFRKEGQNVTLSCEQNLNHDAMYWYRQDPGQGLRLIYYSQIVNDFQKGDIAEGYSVSREKKESFPLTVTSAQKNPTAFYLCASSQGVVPGAKNIQYFGAGTRLSVL.

This chain connects TRBV7-3 to TRBJ2-3, with D perhaps matching TRBD1 (5 bases). The CDR3 is made up of 14 amino acids. V lost 8 bases, J lost 0 bases, and 12 bases lay in between. Per germline, CDR1 SGHTA and CDR2 FQGTGA. The CDR3 bases are TGTGCCAGCCGCCTGGGGCCTAGCACAGATACGCAGTATTTT. Its translation: CASRLGPSTDTQYF.

This clone was picked up one time. The rearrangement joins TRBV29-1 to TRBJ2-7, with TRBD1 identical over 12 bases. V shed 4 bases, J shed 0 bases, and the junction held 13 bases outside the gene matches. The CDR3 has 18 residues. Germline loops: CDR1 SQVTM, CDR2 ANQGSEA. The CDR3 region has the DNA TGCAGCGTTGCAGGGGACAGGGGGCCTCTCAGGAGCTCCTACGAGCAGTACTTC. Translating it yields CSVAGDRGPLRSSYEQYF.

The chain uses TRBV7-6 and TRBJ1-2; D is uncertain. CDR1 is SGHVS, CDR2 FNYEAQ, per germline. There are 13 residues in the CDR3. V lost 3 bases and J 8 bases, leaving 13 bases between the germline ends. The CDR3 DNA reads as TGTGCCAGCAGCTTCCGCCGGGGATCGGGCTACACCTTC. It specifies CASSFRRGSGYTF.

This chain uses TRBV4-3 with TRBJ1-5; D unclear. Germline assignment: CDR1 LGHNA and CDR2 YSLEER. V lost 0 bases and J lost 5, with 17 bases in between. CDR3 length equals 17 residues. The CDR3 nucleotides read TGCGCCAGCAGCCAAGATTATACCCCGGGATCACATCAGCCCCAGCATTTT. Protein product: CASSQDYTPGSHQPQHF.

The V gene is TRBV7-2, the J gene TRBJ1-1, with a weak D call TRBD1 (5 bases). Germline loops: CDR1 SGHTA, CDR2 FQGNSA. CDR3 length: 14 amino acids. The V and J ends lost 1 base and 5 bases respectively, with 11 bases between them. The CDR3 spells CASSLVFGGTEAFF. In DNA form, the CDR3 reads TGTGCCAGCAGCTTAGTTTTTGGGGGGACTGAAGCTTTCTTT.